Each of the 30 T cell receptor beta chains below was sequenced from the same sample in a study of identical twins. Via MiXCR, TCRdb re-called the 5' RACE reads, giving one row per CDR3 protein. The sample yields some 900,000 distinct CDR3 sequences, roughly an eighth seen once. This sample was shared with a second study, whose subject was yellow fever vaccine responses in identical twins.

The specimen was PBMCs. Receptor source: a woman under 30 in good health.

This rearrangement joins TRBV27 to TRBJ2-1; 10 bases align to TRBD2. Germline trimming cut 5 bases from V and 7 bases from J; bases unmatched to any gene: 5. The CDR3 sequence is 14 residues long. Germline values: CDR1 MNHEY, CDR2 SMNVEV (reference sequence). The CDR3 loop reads CASSKGLALNEQFF. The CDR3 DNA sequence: TGTGCCAGCAGTAAGGGACTAGCGCTGAATGAGCAGTTCTTC.

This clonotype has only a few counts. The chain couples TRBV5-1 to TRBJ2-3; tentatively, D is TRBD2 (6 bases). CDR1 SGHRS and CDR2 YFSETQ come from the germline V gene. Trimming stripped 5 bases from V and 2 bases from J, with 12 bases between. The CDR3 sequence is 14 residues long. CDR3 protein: CASRARDFTDTQYF. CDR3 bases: TGCGCCAGCAGGGCCCGGGACTTCACAGATACGCAGTATTTT.

CDR3 DNA sequence: TGTGCCAGTGACAGCAACTCCGACACAGATACGCAGTATTTT. Translating it yields CASDSNSDTDTQYF. The chain combines TRBV11-2 with TRBJ2-3; a weak D match, TRBD1 (5 bases). The CDR3 loop spans 14 amino acids. In germline, CDR1 is SGHAT, CDR2 FQNNGV. V was trimmed by 9 bases and J by 2 bases, leaving 15 bases between them. Looking up the rest from reference TRBV11-2 and TRBJ2-3 gives the full variable domain: EAGVAQSPRYKIIEKRQSVAFWCNPISGHATLYWYQQILGQGPKLLIQFQNNGVVDDSQLPKDRFSAERLKGVDSTLKIQPAKLEDSAVYLCASDSNSDTDTQYFGPGTRLTVL.

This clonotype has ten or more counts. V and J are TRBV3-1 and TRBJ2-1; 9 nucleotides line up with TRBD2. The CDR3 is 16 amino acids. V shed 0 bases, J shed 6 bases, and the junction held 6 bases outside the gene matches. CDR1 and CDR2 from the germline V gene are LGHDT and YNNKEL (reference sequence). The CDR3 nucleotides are TGTGCCAGCAGCCAAGAGGGACTAGCAACGGGCAATGAGCAGTTCTTC. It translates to CASSQEGLATGNEQFF.

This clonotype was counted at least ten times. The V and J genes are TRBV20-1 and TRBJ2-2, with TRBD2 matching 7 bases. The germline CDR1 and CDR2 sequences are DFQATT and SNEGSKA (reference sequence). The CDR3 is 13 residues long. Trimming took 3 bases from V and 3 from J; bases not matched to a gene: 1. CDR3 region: CSASGGYTGELFF. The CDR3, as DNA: TGCAGTGCTAGCGGGGGGTACACCGGGGAGCTGTTTTTT.

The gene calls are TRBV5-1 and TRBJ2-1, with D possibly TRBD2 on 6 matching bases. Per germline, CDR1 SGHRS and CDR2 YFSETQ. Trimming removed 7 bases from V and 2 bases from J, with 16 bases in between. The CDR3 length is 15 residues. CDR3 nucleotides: TGCGCCAGCTCGCGGGGCGGGCGAACCTACAATGAGCAGTTCTTC. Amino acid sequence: CASSRGGRTYNEQFF.

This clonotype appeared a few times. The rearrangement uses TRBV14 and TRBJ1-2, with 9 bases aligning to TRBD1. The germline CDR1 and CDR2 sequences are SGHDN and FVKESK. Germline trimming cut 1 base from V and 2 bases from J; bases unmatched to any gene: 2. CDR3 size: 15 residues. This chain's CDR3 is CASSQAGTGNYGYTF. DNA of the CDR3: TGTGCCAGCAGCCAAGCCGGGACAGGGAACTATGGCTACACCTTC. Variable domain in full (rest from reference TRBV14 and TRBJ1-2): EAGVTQFPSHSVIEKGQTVTLRCDPISGHDNLYWYRRVMGKEIKFLLHFVKESKQDESGMPNNRFLAERTGGTYSTLKVQPAELEDSGVYFCASSQAGTGNYGYTFGSGTRLTVV.

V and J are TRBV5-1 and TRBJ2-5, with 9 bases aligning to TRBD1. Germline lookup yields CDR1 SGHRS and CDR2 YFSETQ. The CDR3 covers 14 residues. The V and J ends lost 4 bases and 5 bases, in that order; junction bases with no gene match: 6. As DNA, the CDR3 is TGCGCCAGCAGCCAGGACAGGGGTGCGGAGACCCAGTACTTC. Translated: CASSQDRGAETQYF.

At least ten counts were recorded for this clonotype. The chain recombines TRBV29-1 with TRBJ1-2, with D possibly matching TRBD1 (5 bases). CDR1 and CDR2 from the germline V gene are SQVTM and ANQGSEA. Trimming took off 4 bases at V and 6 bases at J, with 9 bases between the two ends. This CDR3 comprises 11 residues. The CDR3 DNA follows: TGCAGCGTTGGGGGGATGGATGGCTACACCTTC. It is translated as CSVGGMDGYTF.

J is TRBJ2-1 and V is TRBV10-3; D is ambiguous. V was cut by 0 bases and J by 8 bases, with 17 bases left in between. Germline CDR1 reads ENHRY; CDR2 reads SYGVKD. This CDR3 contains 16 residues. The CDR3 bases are TGTGCCATCAGTGAGTCTACGGTCTGGGTTGAGGATGAGCAGTTCTTC. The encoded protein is CAISESTVWVEDEQFF.

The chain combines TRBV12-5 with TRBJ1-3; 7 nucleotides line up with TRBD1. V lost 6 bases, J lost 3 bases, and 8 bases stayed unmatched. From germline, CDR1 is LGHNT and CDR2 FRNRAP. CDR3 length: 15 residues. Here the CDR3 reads CASGPRGLLGNTIYF. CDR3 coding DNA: TGTGCTAGTGGCCCGAGGGGGCTCCTTGGAAACACCATATATTTT. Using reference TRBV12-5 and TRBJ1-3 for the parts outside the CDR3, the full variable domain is DARVTQTPRHKVTEMGQEVTMRCQPILGHNTVFWYRQTMMQGLELLAYFRNRAPLDDSGMPKDRFSAEMPDATLATLKIQPSEPRDSAVYFCASGPRGLLGNTIYFGEGSWLTVV.

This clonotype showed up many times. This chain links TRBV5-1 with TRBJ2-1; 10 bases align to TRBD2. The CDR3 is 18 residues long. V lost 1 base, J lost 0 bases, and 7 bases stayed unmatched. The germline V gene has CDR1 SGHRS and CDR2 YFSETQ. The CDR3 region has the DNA TGCGCCAGCAGCTTGCGGCTAGCGGGAGTTTTCTCCTACAATGAGCAGTTCTTC. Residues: CASSLRLAGVFSYNEQFF.

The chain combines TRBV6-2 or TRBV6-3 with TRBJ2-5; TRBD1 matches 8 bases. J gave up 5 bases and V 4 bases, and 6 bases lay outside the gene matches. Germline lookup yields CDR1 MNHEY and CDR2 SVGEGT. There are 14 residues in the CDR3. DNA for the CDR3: TGTGCCAGCAGTTTTACAGGGGGTTTCGAGACCCAGTACTTC. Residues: CASSFTGGFETQYF.

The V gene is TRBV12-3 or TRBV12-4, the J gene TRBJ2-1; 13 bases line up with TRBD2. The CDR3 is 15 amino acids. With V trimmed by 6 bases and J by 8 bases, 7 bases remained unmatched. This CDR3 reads CASSRTSGSRDEQFF. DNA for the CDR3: TGTGCCAGCAGCCGGACTAGCGGGAGTCGCGATGAGCAGTTCTTC.

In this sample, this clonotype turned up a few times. DNA of the CDR3: TGTGCCAGCAGCAAAGTCGTTTCGCTAGCGCCTGTGACAGATACGCAGTATTTT. Protein: CASSKVVSLAPVTDTQYF. The rearrangement joins TRBV21-1 to TRBJ2-3; the tabulated D call, TRBD1, remains unverified against the DNA. TRBV21-1 constitutes a pseudogene. The CDR3 has 18 amino acids.

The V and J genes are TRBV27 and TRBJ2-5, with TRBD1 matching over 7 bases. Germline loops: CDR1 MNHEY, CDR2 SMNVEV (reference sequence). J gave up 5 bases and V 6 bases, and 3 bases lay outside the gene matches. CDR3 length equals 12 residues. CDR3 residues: CASRDRAETQYF. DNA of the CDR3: TGTGCCAGCAGAGACAGGGCGGAGACCCAGTACTTC.

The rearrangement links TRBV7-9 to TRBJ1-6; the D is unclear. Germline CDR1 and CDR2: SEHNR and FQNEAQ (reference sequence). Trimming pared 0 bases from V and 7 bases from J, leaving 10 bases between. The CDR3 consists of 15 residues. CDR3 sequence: CASSLASAENSPLHF. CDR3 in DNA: TGTGCCAGCAGCTTAGCTTCAGCTGAGAATTCACCCCTCCACTTT.

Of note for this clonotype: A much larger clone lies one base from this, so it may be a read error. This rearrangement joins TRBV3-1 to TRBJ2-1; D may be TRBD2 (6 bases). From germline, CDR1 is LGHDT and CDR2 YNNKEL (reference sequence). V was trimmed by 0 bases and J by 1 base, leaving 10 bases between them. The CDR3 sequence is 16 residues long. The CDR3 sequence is CASSQEWGRSYNEQFF. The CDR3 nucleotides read TGTGCCAGCAGCCAAGAGTGGGGGAGGTCCTACAATGAGCAGTTCTTC.

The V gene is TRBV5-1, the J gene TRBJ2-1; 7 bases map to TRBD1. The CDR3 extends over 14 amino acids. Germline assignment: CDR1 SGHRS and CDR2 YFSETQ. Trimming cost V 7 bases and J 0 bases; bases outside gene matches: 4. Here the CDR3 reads CASFGTASYNEQFF. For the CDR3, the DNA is TGCGCCAGCTTTGGGACAGCCTCCTACAATGAGCAGTTCTTC.

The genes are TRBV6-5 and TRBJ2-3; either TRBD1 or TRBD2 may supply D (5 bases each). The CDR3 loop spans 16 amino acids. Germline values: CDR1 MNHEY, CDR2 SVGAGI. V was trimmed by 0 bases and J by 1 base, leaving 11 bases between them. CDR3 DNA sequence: TGTGCCAGCAGTTACTCCGCAGGGACGGGCACAGATACGCAGTATTTT. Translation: CASSYSAGTGTDTQYF.

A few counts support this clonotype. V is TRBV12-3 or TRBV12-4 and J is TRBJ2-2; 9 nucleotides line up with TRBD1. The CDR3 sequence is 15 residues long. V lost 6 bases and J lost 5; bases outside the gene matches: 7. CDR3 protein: CASSPRTGETGELFF. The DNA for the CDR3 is TGTGCCAGCAGCCCCCGGACAGGGGAAACCGGGGAGCTGTTTTTT.

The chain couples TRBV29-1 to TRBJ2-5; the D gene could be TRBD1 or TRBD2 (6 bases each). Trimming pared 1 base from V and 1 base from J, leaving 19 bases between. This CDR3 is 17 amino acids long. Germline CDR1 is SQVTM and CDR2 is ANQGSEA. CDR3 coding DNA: TGCAGCGTTGAAGGGATAGGGGGGCCGGGACGCCAAGAGACCCAGTACTTC. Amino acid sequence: CSVEGIGGPGRQETQYF.

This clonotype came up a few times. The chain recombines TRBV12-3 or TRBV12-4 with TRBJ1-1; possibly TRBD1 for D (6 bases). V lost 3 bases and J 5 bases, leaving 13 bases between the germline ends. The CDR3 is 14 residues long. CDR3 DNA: TGTGCCAGCAGTTTCAAACCGGGGGCGACTGAAGCTTTCTTT. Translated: CASSFKPGATEAFF.

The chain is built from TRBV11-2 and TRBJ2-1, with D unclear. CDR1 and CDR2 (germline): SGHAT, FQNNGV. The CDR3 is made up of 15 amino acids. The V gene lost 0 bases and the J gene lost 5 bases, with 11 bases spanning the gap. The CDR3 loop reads CASSLELGWDNEQFF. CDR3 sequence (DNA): TGTGCCAGCAGCTTAGAGCTGGGGTGGGACAATGAGCAGTTCTTC.

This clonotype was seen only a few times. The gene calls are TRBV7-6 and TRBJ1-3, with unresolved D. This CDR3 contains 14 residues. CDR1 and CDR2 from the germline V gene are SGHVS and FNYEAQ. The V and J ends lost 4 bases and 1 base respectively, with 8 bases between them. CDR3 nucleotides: TGTGCCAGCAGCTCCTCATTTTCTGGAAACACCATATATTTT. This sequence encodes CASSSSFSGNTIYF.

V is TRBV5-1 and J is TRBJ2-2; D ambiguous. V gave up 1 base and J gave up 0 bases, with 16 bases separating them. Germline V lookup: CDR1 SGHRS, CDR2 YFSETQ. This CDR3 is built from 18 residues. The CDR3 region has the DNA TGCGCCAGCAGCTTGATCTTCTCTTCGTTCGCGAACACCGGGGAGCTGTTTTTT. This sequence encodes CASSLIFSSFANTGELFF.

This CDR3 is CSASLLSATRTQYF. CDR3 sequence (DNA): TGCAGTGCTAGTTTGTTATCGGCTACCCGTACGCAGTATTTT. The chain employs TRBV20-1 and TRBJ2-3; D uncertain. The CDR3 is 14 amino acids. CDR1 and CDR2 (germline): DFQATT, SNEGSKA (reference sequence). The germline V and J ends were trimmed by 3 bases and 8 bases, with 18 bases remaining between them.

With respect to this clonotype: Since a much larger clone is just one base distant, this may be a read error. The CDR3 spells CASCPKNTGELFF. DNA for the CDR3: TGTGCCAGCTGCCCGAAGAACACCGGGGAGCTGTTTTTT. The gene calls are TRBV27 and TRBJ2-2; D is unresolved. Germline CDR1 MNHEY, CDR2 SMNVEV (reference sequence). V lost 8 bases to trimming and J lost 1 base, with 8 bases between them. The CDR3 is made up of 13 amino acids.

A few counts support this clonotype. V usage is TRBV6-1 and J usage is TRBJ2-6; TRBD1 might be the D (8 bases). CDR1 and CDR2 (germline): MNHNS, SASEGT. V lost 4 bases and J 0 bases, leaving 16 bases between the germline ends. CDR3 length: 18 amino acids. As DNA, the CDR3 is TGTGCCAGCAGTGGGAGACAGGGGACTATCTCTGGGGCCAACGTCCTGACTTTC. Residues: CASSGRQGTISGANVLTF.

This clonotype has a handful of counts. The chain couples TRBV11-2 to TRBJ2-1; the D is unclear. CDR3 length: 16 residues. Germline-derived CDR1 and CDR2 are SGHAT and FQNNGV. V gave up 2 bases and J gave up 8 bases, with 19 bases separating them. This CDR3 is CASSLIDGPVYHEQFF. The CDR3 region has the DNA TGTGCCAGCAGCTTAATCGACGGACCCGTGTATCATGAGCAGTTCTTC.